Listed below are T cell receptor beta chains from one sample, sequenced in a study of CD8 T cells in Susac syndrome. TCRdb reprocessed the immunoSEQ multiplex PCR reads with MiXCR, giving one entry per CDR3 protein. Here the sample spans around 180,000 distinct CDR3 sequences, roughly 96% being singletons. The sample consisted of CD8+ T cells from PBMCs. The receptors were sampled from a human donor with multiple sclerosis. Both conserved end residues are part of each CDR3. The D gene is left open where the match is weak. Size is omitted from some rows. Given values are once, few, many or a class for expanded clones.

d_gene	abundance	j_gene	v_gene	CDR3nt	CDR3aa
NA	NA	TRBJ2-1	TRBV15	TGTGCCACCAGCAGGTATGAAGGAGTCGGGAATGAGCAGTTCTTC	CATSRYEGVGNEQFF
TRBD1	NA	TRBJ1-1	TRBV29-1	TGCAGCGCGGGACAGGGGGCTGAAGCTTTCTTT	CSAGQGAEAFF
TRBD2	NA	TRBJ2-1	TRBV3-1	TGTGCCAGCAGCTTTTACAGCGGGAGTGTCTACAATGAGCAGTTCTTC	CASSFYSGSVYNEQFF
TRBD1	once	TRBJ2-4	TRBV7-9	TGTGCCAGCAGCTTAGGACAGGGTGGGGACATTCAGTACTTC	CASSLGQGGDIQYF
NA	NA	TRBJ2-7	TRBV6-1	TGTGCTACGGAGGGGATACAGGACACCTACGAGCAGTACTTC	CATEGIQDTYEQYF
NA	few	TRBJ1-2	TRBV28	TGTGCCAGCAGTCAAGGGTCTGGCTACACCTTC	CASSQGSGYTF
NA	NA	TRBJ1-1	TRBV5-6	TGTGCCAGCAGCTTGGCTGGCGGTTTCTCTGAAGCTTTCTTT	CASSLAGGFSEAFF
NA	NA	TRBJ2-2	TRBV9	TGTGCCAGCAGCGCCAGAGCCGCTGGGAACACCGGGGAGCTGTTTTTT	CASSARAAGNTGELFF
NA	NA	TRBJ1-2	TRBV6-5	TGTGCCAGCAGTTACTCTTTCCGATTTGGTGGCTACACCTTC	CASSYSFRFGGYTF
NA	NA	TRBJ1-5	TRBV27	TGTGCCAGCAGTTTTTCCAGCAATCAGCCCCAGCATTTT	CASSFSSNQPQHF
NA	NA	TRBJ2-5	TRBV3-1	TGTGCCAGCAGCCAAGATCTTAGTAGTCAAGAGACCCAGTACTTC	CASSQDLSSQETQYF
TRBD2	once	TRBJ2-7	TRBV20-1	TGCAGTGCTGGGGAAGCCAGCGGGAGGGCCTCCGGCGAGCAGTACTTC	CSAGEASGRASGEQYF
TRBD1	NA	TRBJ2-1	TRBV14	TGTGCCAGCAGCCAATGGACAGGGGCCTACAATGAGCAGTTCTTC	CASSQWTGAYNEQFF
NA	NA	TRBJ1-5	TRBV15	TGTGCCACCAGCAGAGGGGAGGGACACCGTTTCAATCAGCCCCAGCATTTT	CATSRGEGHRFNQPQHF
NA	once	TRBJ1-5	TRBV30	TGTGCCTGGGCCCCAGTGGGCAATCAGCCCCAGCATTTT	CAWAPVGNQPQHF
NA	NA	TRBJ2-1	TRBV15	TGTGCCACCAGCTCCCGGGGGAGTTCCTACAATGAGCAGTTCTTC	CATSSRGSSYNEQFF
NA	NA	TRBJ2-1	TRBV5-1	TGCGCCAGCAGCCATGGGGGGGCCGATGAGCAGTTCTTC	CASSHGGADEQFF
NA	NA	TRBJ2-7	TRBV5-4	TGTGCCAGCAGCGACCTCCCCGGGACGTTGCCCTACGAGCAGTACTTC	CASSDLPGTLPYEQYF
NA	NA	TRBJ2-2	TRBV11-2	TGTGCCAGCAGCGACCCCGGGCGGACGAACACCGGGGAGCTGTTTTTT	CASSDPGRTNTGELFF
TRBD1	NA	TRBJ1-6	TRBV27	TGTGCCAGCAGTTTGGCTGGGAGACAGGGACAGTTTTTCCACTTT	CASSLAGRQGQFFHF
NA	NA	TRBJ2-7	TRBV4-1	TGCGCCAGCAGCCCGTCTAGCGACTCCTACGAGCAGTACTTC	CASSPSSDSYEQYF
NA	NA	TRBJ2-7	TRBV19	TGTGCCAGTAGTATGGGACGGACGGCCGGCTACGAGCAGTACTTC	CASSMGRTAGYEQYF
NA	once	TRBJ2-1	TRBV28	TGTGCCAGCAGTTTAGAATCAACTGCAGGAGAGCAGTTCTTC	CASSLESTAGEQFF
NA	few	TRBJ2-5	TRBV12-3/TRBV12-4	TGTGCCAGCAGTTTAGTGGAGACCCAGTACTTC	CASSLVETQYF
NA	NA	TRBJ2-7	TRBV6-1	TGTGCCAGCAGTGAACTCGGTAGTTCCTACGAGCAGTACTTC	CASSELGSSYEQYF
NA	few	TRBJ2-1	TRBV20-1	TGCAGTGCTAGGGGTGAGACCTACAATGAGCAGTTCTTC	CSARGETYNEQFF
NA	NA	TRBJ2-7	TRBV20-1	TGCAGTGCTAGAGATCGGGGAAACTACGAGCAGTACTTC	CSARDRGNYEQYF
NA	NA	TRBJ2-1	TRBV5-4	TGTGCCAGCAGCTTGAGGGAGCGACCTTACAATGAGCAGTTCTTC	CASSLRERPYNEQFF
NA	NA	TRBJ1-2	TRBV6-5	TGTGCCAGCAGTTACTCAGGGGGGTTAGACGGCTACACCTTC	CASSYSGGLDGYTF
NA	once	TRBJ1-6	TRBV2	TGTGCCAGCTCTCGGAGCCAACATTCACCCCTCCACTTT	CASSRSQHSPLHF
NA	NA	TRBJ2-7	TRBV5-1	TGCGCCAGCAGCTTGGGACCTAGGGCCCCTTACGAGCAGTACTTC	CASSLGPRAPYEQYF
NA	once	TRBJ2-5	TRBV12-3/TRBV12-4	TGTGCCAGCACCATGAGGGGGAAAGAGACCCAGTACTTC	CASTMRGKETQYF
TRBD1	NA	TRBJ2-5	TRBV4-1	TGCGCCAGCAGCCAAGAACAGGGGCAGATAGAGACCCAGTACTTC	CASSQEQGQIETQYF
TRBD1	once	TRBJ1-5	TRBV19	TGTGCCAGTAGCTGGACAGGAGATAGCAATCAGCCCCAGCATTTT	CASSWTGDSNQPQHF
TRBD2	NA	TRBJ2-3	TRBV6-6	TGTGCCAGCGGGCTACCGGGGGGAGATACGCAGTATTTT	CASGLPGGDTQYF
TRBD1	NA	TRBJ2-5	TRBV13	TGTGCCAGCAGCTTCTCCGGGACAGGGGACGAGACCCAGTACTTC	CASSFSGTGDETQYF
TRBD1	NA	TRBJ1-2	TRBV12-3/TRBV12-4	TGTGCCACCTCCGGGACAGGGGGCGCGGATGGCTACACCTTC	CATSGTGGADGYTF
NA	NA	TRBJ1-2	TRBV27	TGTGCCAGCGGGGGGTGGAACTATGGCTACACCTTC	CASGGWNYGYTF
NA	NA	TRBJ2-1	TRBV10-3	TGTGCCATCAGTGTTGCGGGCTCCTACAATGAGCAGTTCTTC	CAISVAGSYNEQFF
NA	NA	TRBJ2-5	TRBV18	TGTGCCAGCTCACCAACGACCCACCAAGAGACCCAGTACTTC	CASSPTTHQETQYF
NA	NA	TRBJ2-6	TRBV30	TGTGCCTGGACTGCGGGATCTGGGGCCAACGTCCTGACTTTC	CAWTAGSGANVLTF
TRBD2	NA	TRBJ2-5	TRBV7-9	TGTGCCAGCAGCATTGGACTAGCGGGAGCCTATGAGACCCAGTACTTC	CASSIGLAGAYETQYF
TRBD2	NA	TRBJ2-1	TRBV27	TGTGCCACCAAAACTAGCGTTGGGAATGAGCAGTTCTTC	CATKTSVGNEQFF
NA	NA	TRBJ2-5	TRBV14	TGTGCCAGCAGCTCCTTATTAGAGACCCAGTACTTC	CASSSLLETQYF
NA	NA	TRBJ2-1	TRBV2	TGTGCCAGCAGTGTAAGAATGGGGTCGCATGGTGGACGCTTC	CASSVRMGSHGGRF
TRBD2	NA	TRBJ2-1	TRBV20-1	TGCAGTGCTCCGGTACTAGCGGATGTCTACAATGAGCAGTTCTTC	CSAPVLADVYNEQFF
TRBD2	NA	TRBJ2-1	TRBV11-2	TGTGCCAGCAGCTTAGGACCTAGCGGGAAAGACAATGAGCAGTTCTTC	CASSLGPSGKDNEQFF
NA	NA	TRBJ2-1	TRBV9	TGTGCCAGCAGCACTCCCGTTAGTGGGACGCACAATGAGCAGTTCTTC	CASSTPVSGTHNEQFF
NA	NA	TRBJ2-7	TRBV27	TGTGCCAGCAGTCCGCTCCGGGACGTAAACTACGAGCAGTACTTC	CASSPLRDVNYEQYF
TRBD2	NA	TRBJ2-5	TRBV28	TGTGCCAGCAGTGCCCTGCCCCTAGCGGGCGAGTACTTC	CASSALPLAGEYF
TRBD2	NA	TRBJ2-3	TRBV11-2	TGTGCCAGCACGCGGATAGCGGGAGCCCTAGATACGCAGTATTTT	CASTRIAGALDTQYF
TRBD2	NA	TRBJ2-7	TRBV9	TGTGCCAGCAGCCCTGGCGCGGGGGCCTACGAGCAGTACTTC	CASSPGAGAYEQYF
NA	NA	TRBJ1-5	TRBV5-6	TGTGCCAGCAGCCCCACCGGGGGACAGCCCCAGCATTTT	CASSPTGGQPQHF
TRBD2	NA	TRBJ2-1	TRBV29-1	TGCAGCGTTGAAGGAAGCGGGAGGGCCTACAATGAGCAGTTCTTC	CSVEGSGRAYNEQFF
NA	NA	TRBJ2-7	TRBV12-5	TGTGCTAGTGGACCGGACTACTACGAGCAGTACTTC	CASGPDYYEQYF
NA	NA	TRBJ2-7	TRBV29-1	TGCAGCGTTTGGGCAGGGCCCTACGAGCAGTACTTC	CSVWAGPYEQYF
NA	NA	TRBJ1-5	TRBV19	TGTGCCAGTAGTGGGGGACAGCCCCAGCATTTT	CASSGGQPQHF
NA	NA	TRBJ1-2	TRBV11-2	TGTGCCAGCAGCAATCACAGGGATCAACTTAACTATGGCTACACCTTC	CASSNHRDQLNYGYTF